This T cell receptor (beta chain) was observed in a study of OX40 agonist ivuxolimab in advanced cancers. Study at large: Patients in the trial were receiving intravenous ivuxolimab every 2 weeks, at doses of 0.01 to 10 mg/kg.

As concerns this clone: Its antigen remains unidentified.

Overall study findings and caveats: Some of the lowest clonal expansion was seen in partial responders at 0.1-3.0 mg/kg.

Germline CDR1 reads SEHNR; CDR2 reads FQNEAQ (reference sequence). V shed 1 base and J shed 6 bases, with 7 bases lying between them. CDR3 length: 12 residues. This table comes from immunoSEQ multiplex PCR, and its TCRdb copy is limited to in-frame clones, with some not included. Of about 93,000 clones in the sample, just over 90% are singletons; the top ten hold roughly 0.5%. This receptor was identified in an adult with an advanced solid tumor such as melanoma, head and neck, liver or kidney cancer. V is TRBV7-9 and J is TRBJ2-7; D might be TRBD1 (5 bases). Sequences were derived from CD4+ or CD8+ T cells sorted from blood, sampled in a trial of the OX40 agonist ivuxolimab. CDR3 sequence reads: CASSLVQVEQYF. CDR3 bases: TGTGCCAGCAGCTTAGTACAGGTCGAGCAGTACTTC.